This TCR beta chain was recorded in a study of cytomegalovirus exposure and HLA in healthy donors (dated by TCRdb to about 2017). Background for the entire study: An earlier analysis of some 600 of the donors reported 276 Gb of sequence data and some 110 million unique TCR beta sequences obtained from about 200 million T cells. HLA typing included class I and class II loci at four-digit resolution. An early release covering roughly 600 HLA-typed donors comprised 300 to 350 gigabases of sequencing data and roughly 85 million unique TCR sequences. Besides the first cohort of more than 650 subjects, a separate validation cohort made up of 90 to 150 different subjects was used. The genetic ancestry cluster associated with self-reported Caucasian donors included over 65% of the roughly 400 genotyped donors. Donor age, sex, ethnicity and CMV serostatus were compiled alongside the repertoire data. Every repertoire in the discovery cohort had been generated on one and the same sequencing platform. Rather than using new phenotypic data, the later analysis identified candidate immune exposures from TCR beta sequences and from how often those sequences occurred across donors. Across 398 genotyped donors of the cohort, an average of roughly 200,000 unique TCR beta nucleotide sequences per donor were sequenced, and approximately 19% of those sequences were non-productive. In a later analysis, previously published TCR beta repertoires from 600 to 850 donors were re-analyzed and high-resolution HLA genotyping was added so that TCR occurrence patterns could be studied. High-throughput TCR immunosequencing, statistical association of individual TCRs with disease status, and machine learning were combined to predict cytomegalovirus infection status. The aim of the study was to test whether cataloging public T cell receptors could identify signatures of past pathogen exposure. Because of strong linkage in the cohort, five DR-DQ haplotypes were treated as single units for association and clustering. The number of donors typed differed by locus, with about 629-630 for A, B, C, DRB1 and DQB1, around 520 for DQA1, 600 to 610 for DPA1, and 400 to 490 for DPB1. The study used immunosequencing to profile the T cell repertoires of several hundred subjects and linked those repertoires to cytomegalovirus serostatus. A later genetic analysis used genome-wide SNP genotypes for about 60% of the roughly 670 donors, treating that subset as a discovery cohort. In an earlier analysis of a few hundred of the donors, high-throughput TCR beta sequencing was used to judge whether each TCR beta V gene segment behaved as functional or pseudogenic.

This clone occurred a few times. Its antigen specificity is not known. No base quality information exists; no much larger clone differs at one position. The cohort was made up of approximately 700 healthy bone marrow donors. All cohort members were sampled while nominally healthy, although unrecorded immune exposures were likely present. The donor tested CMV seronegative and was one of the 352 seronegative cohort members. Each donor provided a peripheral blood sample, and peripheral blood mononuclear cells were used for TCR beta sequencing. Genomic DNA extraction from the blood cell samples was performed with the Qiagen DNeasy Blood Extraction Kit. Study-wide conclusions, independent of this receptor: The classifier was reported to diagnose cytomegalovirus status with high specificity and sensitivity in both the original cohort and the validation cohort. Three of the identified cytomegalovirus-associated TCR beta chains were confirmed in vitro to be specific for cytomegalovirus antigens. Most CMV-associated TCR beta chains appeared to be HLA-restricted in a later analysis, and the HLA associations seemed to be driven largely by CMV exposure. A further reported finding was that TCR beta sequences accurately predicted the HLA-A and HLA-B alleles for most subjects in the first cohort. The study listed 170 or so TCR beta chains as associated with cytomegalovirus. Correlated functional status among segregating V segments might be attributable to linkage disequilibrium, but an unknown experimental factor could not be ruled out. A cluster of highly shared sequence variants was judged likely to be a technical artifact of the sequencing pipeline. The authors suggested that the approach could potentially be generalized to other disease states and immunological phenotypes. Some IMGT-functional V segments, including TRBV6-2 and TRBV6-3, could not be told apart with the 87-base-pair reads, so those segments were excluded. Because counts were too low, more than 15 rarely observed V segments, including chromosome 9 orphons, were excluded from the earlier analysis of several hundred of the donors. Because some donors lacked HLA typing at each locus, the association tests relied only on the typed subset. Several of the top co-occurrence clusters appeared to be linked to parvovirus B19, influenza, CMV and Epstein-Barr virus, according to a later analysis. In a later analysis, HLA-associated TCR beta chains showed more clonal expansion and lower generation probabilities than non-associated chains that were equally common. Roughly uniform sequencing depth across donors was assumed in presence/absence analyses, although this assumption may not hold. While some public TCRs were present in many individuals, most TCR sequences turned up only very rarely across donors. According to a later genetic analysis, donors in an Asian-associated ancestry cluster had fewer N-insertions in productive TCRs than the roughly 670-donor mean. Assigning TCR associations to individual alleles was difficult when HLA alleles, especially DR and DQ, strongly co-occurred. A later analysis found that TCR association rates varied across HLA loci, with DRB1 alleles showing the most associated TCRs and HLA-C alleles the fewest. V-gene and J-gene trimming of TCR beta chains was associated with a missense DCLRE1C variant in a later genetic analysis, and the association was replicated in an independent cohort. In an earlier analysis of several hundred of the donors, most TCR beta V segments were observed in productive rearrangements about 87% or about 30% of the time, broadly matching IMGT annotations. Only TCR beta chains were sequenced in this cohort, and the absence of alpha or paired-chain data limited detectable features. For the cohort, immune exposure information was limited to CMV serostatus. A later analysis associated 15,000 to 20,000 TCR beta sequences with specific HLA alleles at a false discovery rate of 0.05.

Library creation used the immunoSEQ multiplex PCR assay. The multiplex PCR relied on a mix of 60 forward primers for TCR Vbeta segments and 13 reverse primers for TCR Jbeta segments. A multiplex PCR assay on genomic DNA amplified the CDR3 region of rearranged TCR beta genes. Amplified TCR beta libraries were sequenced as 87-base-pair reads on the Illumina HiSeq System. Concerning the study's data processing: A later analysis counted about 80 million unique TCR beta chains across the 650 to 700 repertoires, and some 11 million of these chains were shared by at least two donors. Raw reads were error-corrected and collapsed into unique sequences by a nearest-neighbor algorithm in which closely related sequences were merged to remove PCR and sequencing errors. Alignment of CDR3 sequences to IMGT reference sequences was used to assign V, D and J gene segments. For a sequence to be retained, at least a six-nucleotide match to both a V gene segment and a J gene segment was required. A rearrangement counted as productive if the CDR3 had no stop codons and remained in frame with V and J, and every other rearrangement counted as non-productive. CDR3 was defined according to IMGT convention as the region running from the second conserved V-encoded cysteine to the conserved J-encoded phenylalanine. In an earlier analysis of approximately 590 of the donors, sequences lacking an unambiguous match to a single V gene segment were excluded. An earlier analysis of a few hundred of the donors called V segments functional above 56.7% productive rearrangements and segregating when the between-donor standard deviation exceeded 5%. A statistical classification framework was built for diagnosing cytomegalovirus status from the catalog of TCR beta chain sequences. In a later analysis, V and J genes were assigned by comparing TCR nucleotide sequences against IMGT/GENE-DB human TR gene sequences. Using the TCRdist pipeline, a later analysis assigned CDR3 sequences along with most-parsimonious VDJ recombination scenarios. In a later analysis, each TCR beta chain was defined by its CDR3 amino acid sequence together with its V-gene family, and reads without a unique V-gene family were excluded. As a way to deal with suspected cross-contamination and a sequencing artifact, a later analysis dropped hundreds of nucleotide sequences that were highly shared and had low generation probability. In a later analysis, a clonal expansion index was calculated for each public chain from normalized within-repertoire ranks of inferred template counts. In a later analysis, generation probabilities were computed with a VDJ recombination model fitted to out-of-frame rearrangements, and the resulting probabilities were checked against IGoR. Hypergeometric tests were used in a later analysis to score TCR-TCR, TCR-HLA and TCR-CMV co-occurrence, with a repertoire-size bias correction applied to the TCR pairs. In a later analysis, false discovery rates were estimated by permuting HLA or CMV assignments 20 times. In a later analysis, co-occurring TCRs were grouped using DBSCAN, and TCRdist sequence similarity was added for clustering within HLA-allele-positive subsets. Co-occurrence clustering excluded repertoires with fewer than 30,000 or more than 120,000 public chains, plus five with anomalous nucleotide sharing. Sourced from immuneACCESS, this table was stored by TCRdb with only in-frame sequences that have V and J called. A share of the clones is absent; for the studies checked, an unresolved V gene accounts for under half, and the remainder has no known explanation. V, J and clone size reflect that table, while D and trimming were determined from the DNA. The sample includes around 110,000 clones, with around 73% observed a single time. Together, the top ten hold roughly 8% of the sample.

Measured from the cysteine to the phenylalanine, the CDR3 is 15 residues long. Only the CDR3 part of the read is kept: 45 bases, read in frame from the first base. The TCR sequence derives from a man aged 30-40 years in good health and CMV-seronegative. Sequencing was carried out using PBMCs. Here the chain combines TRBV21-1 and TRBJ1-1; the table names TRBD1, a call not compared with the DNA. TRBV21-1 has pseudogene status. The nucleotide sequence is TGTGCCAGCAGCAATGACAAGACCTTAAACACTGAAGCTTTCTTT. Its protein is CASSNDKTLNTEAFF.